These 25 T cell receptor beta chains were sequenced from one sample in a study of T cells of healthy individuals. Each CDR3 protein gets one entry after TCRdb re-called the 5' RACE reads with MiXCR. Here the sample spans more than 85,000 distinct CDR3 sequences, roughly a sixth being singletons. The receptors derive from a human donor in good health.

Details on this clonotype: One end of the junction is discordant with germline, which a read error may explain. The chain recombines TRBV6-5 with TRBJ2-2, with D possibly called TRBD1 or TRBD2 (5 bases each). The germline gives CDR1 MNHEY, CDR2 SVGAGI. The CDR3 has 17 amino acids. The CDR3 sequence is CASSFSRDPTNTGELFF. The CDR3 nucleotides read TGTGCCAGCAGTTTCAGCCGGGACCCAACGAACACCGGAGAGCTGTTTTTT.

This chain uses TRBV12-3 or TRBV12-4 with TRBJ2-7, with D possibly matching TRBD1 (5 bases). The length of the CDR3 is 13 residues. V gave up 2 bases and J gave up 2 bases, with 7 bases separating them. The DNA of the CDR3 is TGTGCCAGCAGTTTATCCAGGGCCTACGAGCAGTACTTC. Its translation: CASSLSRAYEQYF.

The V and J genes are TRBV24-1 and TRBJ2-3; TRBD2 matches 13 bases. The J segment lost 2 bases and the V segment lost 7 bases, leaving 8 bases of the junction unmatched. Germline CDR1 is KGHDR and CDR2 is SFDVKD. This CDR3 comprises 17 residues. DNA of the CDR3: TGTGCCACCAGCGGGACTAGCGGGACTTTGTTCACAGATACGCAGTATTTT. Translating gives CATSGTSGTLFTDTQYF.

The chain links TRBV6-2 or TRBV6-3 to TRBJ2-3; 8 bases agree with TRBD2. The CDR3 has 16 amino acids. V gave up 6 bases and J gave up 1 base; unmatched junction bases: 9. Germline V gene sequence: CDR1 MNHEY, CDR2 SVGEGT. CDR3 residues: CASSHAAGGGTDTQYF. In DNA, the CDR3 is TGTGCCAGCAGCCACGCGGCGGGGGGAGGCACAGATACGCAGTATTTT.

As concerns this clonotype: No conserved phenylalanine or tryptophan is present at the end of the CDR3, so a read error is the likely explanation. The chain links TRBV7-9 to TRBJ1-4; 10 nucleotides match TRBD1. CDR3 size: 15 residues. V lost 4 bases and J lost 11; bases outside the gene matches: 10. Germline CDR1 is SEHNR and CDR2 is FQNEAQ (reference sequence). CDR3 region: CASSSDRGAGWKLFL. The DNA of the CDR3 is TGTGCCAGCAGCTCGGACAGGGGGGCTGGTTGGAAACTGTTTCTT.

This clonotype was found many times. The chain employs TRBV4-1 and TRBJ1-5; D gene uncertain. Germline CDR1 MGHRA, CDR2 YSYEKL. V lost 2 bases to trimming and J lost 2 bases, with 7 bases between them. This CDR3 contains 14 residues. The CDR3 here is CASSQPTRNQPQHF. The CDR3 nucleotides read TGCGCCAGCAGCCAACCGACGCGCAATCAGCCCCAGCATTTT.

This clonotype has only a few counts. The genes are TRBV5-1 and TRBJ2-1; the D is unclear. Trimming cost V 2 bases and J 0 bases, with 15 bases left between them. The germline gives CDR1 SGHRS, CDR2 YFSETQ. This CDR3 contains 17 residues. CDR3 nucleotides: TGCGCCAGCAGCTTCAGACGCGGACCGAGCTCCTACAATGAGCAGTTCTTC. Translated: CASSFRRGPSSYNEQFF.

The chain employs TRBV6-5 and TRBJ1-6; a weak D match, TRBD1 (5 bases). V was clipped by 5 bases and J by 7 bases, with 9 bases between them. The CDR3 length is 13 residues. The germline CDR1 and CDR2 sequences are MNHEY and SVGAGI. The CDR3 nucleotides read TGTGCCAGCAGTCCCAGGGAGAATTCACCCCTCCACTTT. It encodes CASSPRENSPLHF.

The rearrangement uses TRBV29-1 and TRBJ2-1, with 10 bases lining up with TRBD2. The germline gives CDR1 SQVTM, CDR2 ANQGSEA. This CDR3 has 13 amino acids. Unmatched junction bases numbered 8, after V lost 8 bases and J lost 7 bases. CDR3: CSTLLAGENEQFF. CDR3 nucleotide sequence: TGCAGCACGTTGCTAGCGGGAGAGAATGAGCAGTTCTTC.

CDR3 bases: TGTGCCAGCAGCCGGCGACTAGCGGGAGTTGTTTCGACAGATACGCAGTATTTT. It codes for CASSRRLAGVVSTDTQYF. The chain employs TRBV21-1 and TRBJ2-3; TRBD2 is taken as the D call from the table, unchecked against the DNA. TRBV21-1 is labeled a pseudogene. There are 18 residues in the CDR3.

A few counts support this clonotype. The V and J genes are TRBV29-1 and TRBJ1-2; D possibly corresponds to TRBD1 (5 bases). CDR1 and CDR2 from the germline V gene are SQVTM and ANQGSEA. V shed 8 bases and J shed 2 bases, with 15 bases lying between them. There are 13 residues in the CDR3. The CDR3 DNA reads TGCAGCTTCTTAGACGGGGCGAACTATGGCTACACCTTC. This translates into CSFLDGANYGYTF.

The chain joins TRBV4-2 to TRBJ2-7; 12 bases match TRBD2. The CDR3 has 16 residues. The germline V gene has CDR1 LGHNA and CDR2 YNFKEQ. V gave up 1 base and J gave up 2 bases; unmatched junction bases: 3. The CDR3 loop is CASSQGSSGRAYEQYF. CDR3 nucleotides: TGTGCCAGCAGCCAAGGGTCTAGCGGGAGGGCCTACGAGCAGTACTTC.

Only a few counts were recorded for this clonotype. This rearrangement joins TRBV29-1 to TRBJ1-4, with no clear D. The CDR3 has 13 amino acids. The germline CDR1 and CDR2 sequences are SQVTM and ANQGSEA. V lost 2 bases and J 5 bases, leaving 9 bases between the germline ends. Written as DNA, the CDR3 is TGCAGCGTTGAACCGCAGGCGAATGAAAAACTGTTTTTT. Translated: CSVEPQANEKLFF.

This clonotype has only a few counts. J is TRBJ2-7 and V is TRBV29-1; tentative D call: TRBD1 (5 bases). The V gene's germline CDR1 is SQVTM and CDR2 ANQGSEA. The CDR3 extends over 11 amino acids. V was shortened by 7 bases and J by 0 bases, with 7 bases between the two germline ends. CDR3 nucleotide sequence: TGCAGCGCGACAGACTCCTACGAGCAGTACTTC. Translating gives CSATDSYEQYF.

This clonotype was seen many times. CDR3 amino acids: CASLRQGAEETQYF. In DNA, the CDR3 is TGTGCCAGCTTGCGTCAGGGGGCGGAGGAGACCCAGTACTTC. The chain joins TRBV6-5 to TRBJ2-5, with 8 bases fitting TRBD1. The CDR3 covers 14 residues. CDR1 and CDR2 from the germline V gene are MNHEY and SVGAGI. The V gene end was trimmed by 8 bases and the J gene end by 5 bases; junction bases not matched to a gene: 10.

The chain has TRBV5-1 and TRBJ2-1, with 8 nucleotides matching TRBD2. The trim removed 6 bases at V and 6 bases at J, leaving 14 bases unmatched. Germline CDR1 is SGHRS and CDR2 is YFSETQ. The CDR3 has 16 residues. The CDR3 DNA reads as TGCGCCAGCACTCGATCGGGGGGGGCAGCTTCCAATGAGCAGTTCTTC. Translated: CASTRSGGAASNEQFF.

CDR3: CASSEGIGNTIYF. The CDR3, as DNA: TGTGCCAGCAGTGAGGGAATAGGAAACACCATATATTTT. V and J are TRBV2 and TRBJ1-3; D not certain. The germline V gene encodes CDR1 SNHLY and CDR2 FYNNEI. The V end was cut by 3 bases, the J end by 4 bases, with 7 bases between. This CDR3 contains 13 residues.

This sequence joins TRBV5-4 and TRBJ1-2; tentative D call: TRBD1 (5 bases). Germline CDR1 SGHNT, CDR2 YYREEE (reference sequence). The CDR3 runs to 14 residues. Trimming took 3 bases from V and 6 from J, leaving 15 bases between them. CDR3: CASSWARGVDGYTF. In DNA, the CDR3 is TGTGCCAGCAGCTGGGCCCGGGGGGTCGATGGCTACACCTTC.

This clonotype was detected a few times. The chain combines TRBV19 with TRBJ2-7, with D uncertain. The CDR3 loop spans 13 amino acids. Germline V gives CDR1 LNHDA, CDR2 SQIVND (reference sequence). V lost 4 bases to trimming and J lost 2 bases, with 9 bases between them. CDR3: CASSRGRPYEQYF. The CDR3 DNA sequence: TGTGCCAGTAGTAGAGGACGCCCCTACGAGCAGTACTTC.

The sample holds a few counts of this clonotype. The chain links TRBV6-1 to TRBJ1-5; TRBD1 might be the D (6 bases). The CDR3 sequence is 15 residues long. V shed 7 bases and J shed 6 bases, with 19 bases lying between them. The germline CDR1 and CDR2 sequences are MNHNS and SASEGT. In nucleotides, the CDR3 is TGTGCCAGCACTGGGACATACTGGCGGTTTCAGCCCCAGCATTTT. Translated: CASTGTYWRFQPQHF.

This clonotype was counted ten times or more. The chain is built from TRBV7-9 and TRBJ1-1, with D unclear. Germline lookup yields CDR1 SEHNR and CDR2 FQNEAQ (reference sequence). V dropped 3 bases and J dropped 7 bases, with 12 bases sitting between them. CDR3 length: 13 residues. In nucleotides, the CDR3 is TGTGCCAGCAGCTTTAAGAGACATCTTGAAGCTTTCTTT. Protein sequence: CASSFKRHLEAFF.

This clonotype was detected many times. This rearrangement joins TRBV29-1 to TRBJ1-2, with D perhaps TRBD1 (5 bases). V lost 3 bases to trimming and J lost 6 bases, with 11 bases between them. CDR3 size: 12 residues. Germline V lookup: CDR1 SQVTM, CDR2 ANQGSEA. The CDR3 DNA follows: TGCAGCGTTGACTTGTCGGGGCATGGCTACACCTTC. This codes for CSVDLSGHGYTF.

The sample holds a few counts of this clonotype. This chain joins TRBV7-8 and TRBJ2-1, with a tentative D call TRBD2 (6 bases). Germline V lookup: CDR1 SGHVS, CDR2 FQNEAQ. The CDR3 runs 11 residues. DNA of the CDR3: TGTGCTGCGGGGCAATACAATGAGCAGTTCTTC. This codes for CAAGQYNEQFF.

The chain employs TRBV15 and TRBJ2-4; D call uncertain. The V gene lost 0 bases and the J gene lost 6 bases, with 3 bases spanning the gap. The CDR3 loop spans 12 amino acids. CDR1 LNHNV and CDR2 YYDKDF come from the germline V gene (reference sequence). CDR3 coding DNA: TGTGCCACCAGCAGAGAAAGAAACATTCAGTACTTC. Translated, it gives CATSRERNIQYF.

This clonotype was seen more than once but under ten times. The genes are TRBV7-9 and TRBJ2-5; D is uncertain. CDR3 length equals 14 residues. CDR1 is SEHNR, CDR2 FQNEAQ, per germline (reference sequence). Between the trimmed V and J ends, which lost 2 bases and 4 bases, there was a span of 11 bases. The CDR3 protein is CASSLTPLVETQYF. In DNA form, the CDR3 reads TGTGCCAGCAGCTTAACACCATTGGTAGAGACCCAGTACTTC.